This TCR beta chain was observed in a study of regulatory T cells in long-lasting Graves disease. The CDR3 spans 10 residues. Per the germline V gene, CDR1 is SQVTM and CDR2 is ANQGSEA. The V end lost 6 bases, the J end lost 3 bases, and 5 bases lay between the germline ends. The time point: newly diagnosed GD, antithyroid drugs for less than 3 months. Making the TCR library involved RNA that had been extracted from PBMCs. The authors built TCR beta libraries using iRepertoire HTBI primers and Arm-PCR of CDR3 regions. TCRdb reprocessed the multiplex PCR reads with MiXCR, giving one entry per CDR3 protein. Here the sample spans fewer than 550,000 distinct CDR3 sequences, approximately 16% being singletons. The same specimen was also included in a second study, on T cells in Graves' hyperthyroidism and ophthalmopathy. That source notes: Graves' hyperthyroidism without ophthalmopathy progression within 18 months was termed stable.

The sample was peripheral blood mononuclear cells (PBMCs), taken at new diagnosis, from a patient treated with antithyroid drugs. The receptor was isolated from a woman in her late teens or twenties with Graves disease. J is TRBJ1-2 and V is TRBV29-1; unclear D gene. CDR3 in DNA: TGCAGCGTAAATGACTATGGCTACACCTTC. Its protein is CSVNDYGYTF.